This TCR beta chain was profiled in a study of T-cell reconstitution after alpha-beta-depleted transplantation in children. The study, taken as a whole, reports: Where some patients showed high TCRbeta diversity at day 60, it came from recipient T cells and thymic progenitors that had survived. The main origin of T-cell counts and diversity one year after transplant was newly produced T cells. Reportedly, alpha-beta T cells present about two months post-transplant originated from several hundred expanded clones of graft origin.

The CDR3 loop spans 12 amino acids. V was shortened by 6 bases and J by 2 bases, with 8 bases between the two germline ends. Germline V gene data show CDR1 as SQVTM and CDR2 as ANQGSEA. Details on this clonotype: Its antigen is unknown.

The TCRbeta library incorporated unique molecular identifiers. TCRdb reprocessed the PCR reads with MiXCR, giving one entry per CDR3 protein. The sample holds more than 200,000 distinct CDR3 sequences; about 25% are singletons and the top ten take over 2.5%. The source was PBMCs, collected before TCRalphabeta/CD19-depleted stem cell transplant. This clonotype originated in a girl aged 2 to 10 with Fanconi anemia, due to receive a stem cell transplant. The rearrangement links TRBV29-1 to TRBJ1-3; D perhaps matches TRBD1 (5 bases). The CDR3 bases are TGCAGCGTCAGGGAGGCTGGAAACACCATATATTTT. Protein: CSVREAGNTIYF. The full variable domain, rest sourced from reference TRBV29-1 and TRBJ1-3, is SAVISQKPSRDICQRGTSLTIQCQVDSQVTMMFWYRQQPGQSLTLIATANQGSEATYESGFVIDKFPISRPNLTFSTLTVSNMSPEDSSIYLCSVREAGNTIYFGEGSWLTVV.